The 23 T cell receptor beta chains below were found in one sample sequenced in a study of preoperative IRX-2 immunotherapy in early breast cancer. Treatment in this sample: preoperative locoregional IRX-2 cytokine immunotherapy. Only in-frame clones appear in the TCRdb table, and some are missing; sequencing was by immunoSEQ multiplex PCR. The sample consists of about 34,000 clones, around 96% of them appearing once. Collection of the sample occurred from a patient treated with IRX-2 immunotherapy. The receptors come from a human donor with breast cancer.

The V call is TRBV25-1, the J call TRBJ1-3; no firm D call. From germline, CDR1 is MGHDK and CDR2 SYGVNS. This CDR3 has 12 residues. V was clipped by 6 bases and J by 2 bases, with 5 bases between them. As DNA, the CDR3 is TGTGCCAGCAGATCTCCTGGAAACACCATATATTTT. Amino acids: CASRSPGNTIYF.

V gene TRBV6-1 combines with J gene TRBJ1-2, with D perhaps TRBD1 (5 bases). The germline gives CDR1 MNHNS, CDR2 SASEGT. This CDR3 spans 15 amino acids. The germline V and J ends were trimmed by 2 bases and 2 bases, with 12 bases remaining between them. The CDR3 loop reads CASSERAGWNYGYTF. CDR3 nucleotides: TGTGCCAGCAGTGAAAGGGCAGGGTGGAACTATGGCTACACCTTC.

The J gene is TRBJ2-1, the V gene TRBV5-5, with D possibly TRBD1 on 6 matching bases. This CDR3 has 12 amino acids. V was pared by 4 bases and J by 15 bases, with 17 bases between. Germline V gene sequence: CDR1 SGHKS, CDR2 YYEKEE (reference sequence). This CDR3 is CASSLEVKQGFF. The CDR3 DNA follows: TGTGCCAGCAGCCTGGAAGTGAAACAGGGGTTCTTC.

This chain's CDR3 is CASTNGLAGGTTQETQYF. The CDR3 DNA reads as TGCGCCAGCACCAACGGACTAGCGGGAGGGACCACCCAAGAGACCCAGTACTTC. The chain combines TRBV5-1 with TRBJ2-5; 15 nucleotides agree with TRBD2. Germline loops: CDR1 SGHRS, CDR2 YFSETQ. The CDR3 runs to 18 residues. The V and J ends lost 6 bases and 1 base, in that order; junction bases with no gene match: 10.

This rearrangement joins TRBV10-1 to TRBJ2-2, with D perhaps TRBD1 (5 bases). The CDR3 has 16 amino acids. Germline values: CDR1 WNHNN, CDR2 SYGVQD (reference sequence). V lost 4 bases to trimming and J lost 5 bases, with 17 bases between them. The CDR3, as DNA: TGCGCCAGCAGTGCGGTGGGGCTGCCTTCGACCGGGGAGCTGTTTTTT. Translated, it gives CASSAVGLPSTGELFF.

The CDR3: CASSSQLNTEAFF. CDR3 coding DNA: TGTGCCAGCAGCTCCCAACTGAACACTGAAGCTTTCTTT. The chain is built from TRBV14 and TRBJ1-1; D not resolved. The CDR3 runs 13 residues. Germline V gene lookup returns CDR1 SGHDN and CDR2 FVKESK. Trimming removed 5 bases at V and 0 bases at J, with 7 bases between.

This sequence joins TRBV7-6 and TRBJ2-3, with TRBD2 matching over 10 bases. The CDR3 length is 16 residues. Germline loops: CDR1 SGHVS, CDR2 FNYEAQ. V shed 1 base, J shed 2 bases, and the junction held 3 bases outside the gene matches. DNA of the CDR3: TGTGCCAGCAGCTTAGGGGGACTAGCGTTCACAGATACGCAGTATTTT. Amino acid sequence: CASSLGGLAFTDTQYF.

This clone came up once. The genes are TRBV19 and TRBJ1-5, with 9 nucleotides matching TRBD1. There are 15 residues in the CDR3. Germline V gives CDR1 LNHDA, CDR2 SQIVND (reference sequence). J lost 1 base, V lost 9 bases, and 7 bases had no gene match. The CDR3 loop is CASRTGELSNQPQHF. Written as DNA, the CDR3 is TGTGCCAGCCGGACAGGGGAGTTAAGCAATCAGCCCCAGCATTTT.

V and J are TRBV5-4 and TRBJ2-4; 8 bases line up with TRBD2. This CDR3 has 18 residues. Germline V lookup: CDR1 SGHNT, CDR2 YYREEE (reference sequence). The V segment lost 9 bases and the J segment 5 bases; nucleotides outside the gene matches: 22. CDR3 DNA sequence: TGTGCCACTCACGCGAAACTACACCGGCGAGCGGGGGAAAACATTCAGTACTTC. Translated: CATHAKLHRRAGENIQYF.

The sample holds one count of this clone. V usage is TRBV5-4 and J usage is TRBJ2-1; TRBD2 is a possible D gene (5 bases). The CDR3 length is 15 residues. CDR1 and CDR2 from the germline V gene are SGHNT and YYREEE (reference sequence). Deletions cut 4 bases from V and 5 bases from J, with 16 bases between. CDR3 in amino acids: CASSRERARNNEQFF. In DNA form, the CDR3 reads TGTGCCAGCAGCCGCGAGAGGGCGAGGAACAATGAGCAGTTCTTC.

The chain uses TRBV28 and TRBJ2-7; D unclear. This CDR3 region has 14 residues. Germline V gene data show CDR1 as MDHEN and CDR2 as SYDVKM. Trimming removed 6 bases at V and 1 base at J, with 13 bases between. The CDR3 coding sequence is TGTGCCAGCAGCGGCTTAGAGCTATCCTACGAGCAGTACTTC. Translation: CASSGLELSYEQYF.

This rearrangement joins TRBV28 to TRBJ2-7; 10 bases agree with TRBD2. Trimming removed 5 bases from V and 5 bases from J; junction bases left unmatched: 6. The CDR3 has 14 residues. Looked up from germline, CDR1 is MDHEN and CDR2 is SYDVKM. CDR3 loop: CASSRKLAGNEQYF. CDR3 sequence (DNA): TGTGCCAGCAGTAGAAAACTAGCGGGAAACGAGCAGTACTTC.

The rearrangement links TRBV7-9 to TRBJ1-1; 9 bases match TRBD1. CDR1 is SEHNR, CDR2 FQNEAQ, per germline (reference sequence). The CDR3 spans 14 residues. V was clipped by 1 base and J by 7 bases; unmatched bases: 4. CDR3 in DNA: TGTGCCAGCAGCTTAGTACAGGGGGCGGTTGAAGCTTTCTTT. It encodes CASSLVQGAVEAFF.

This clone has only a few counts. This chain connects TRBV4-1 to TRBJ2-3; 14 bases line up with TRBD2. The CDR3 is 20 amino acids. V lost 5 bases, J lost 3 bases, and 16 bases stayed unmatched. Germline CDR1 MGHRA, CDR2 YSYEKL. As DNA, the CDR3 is TGCGCCAGCAGCACTTGGGGGGGACTAGCGGGAGTGGGGCAGACAGATACGCAGTATTTT. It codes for CASSTWGGLAGVGQTDTQYF.

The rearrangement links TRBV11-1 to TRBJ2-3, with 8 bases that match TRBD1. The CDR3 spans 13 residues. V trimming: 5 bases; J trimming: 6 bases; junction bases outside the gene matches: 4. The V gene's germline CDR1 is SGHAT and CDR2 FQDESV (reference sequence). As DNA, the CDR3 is TGTGCCAGCAGCCGGGACAGGACGGATACGCAGTATTTT. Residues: CASSRDRTDTQYF.

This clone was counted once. The CDR3 DNA sequence: TGTGCCTGGAGTTTAGCAGCCCAAGAGACCCAGTACTTC. It yields the protein CAWSLAAQETQYF. The chain joins TRBV30 to TRBJ2-5; unclear D gene. This CDR3 comprises 13 residues. Trimming stripped 2 bases from V and 1 base from J, with 8 bases between. CDR1 and CDR2 (germline): GTSNPN, SVGIG (reference sequence).

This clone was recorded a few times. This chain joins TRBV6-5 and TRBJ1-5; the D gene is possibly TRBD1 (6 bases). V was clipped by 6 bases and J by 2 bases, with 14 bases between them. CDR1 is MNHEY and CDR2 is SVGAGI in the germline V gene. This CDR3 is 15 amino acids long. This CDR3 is CASSSQGYGNQPQHF. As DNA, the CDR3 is TGTGCCAGCAGCTCCCAGGGGTATGGCAATCAGCCCCAGCATTTT.

CDR3 nucleotides: TGTGCCAGCTCACTTGCTTTAGAGGAAAAACTGTTTTTT. Protein: CASSLALEEKLFF. The chain recombines TRBV18 with TRBJ1-4, with D hard to call. Deletions cut 4 bases from V and 8 bases from J, with 11 bases between. The CDR3 has 13 residues. CDR1 and CDR2 from the germline V gene are KGHSH and LQKENI. Together with reference TRBV18 and TRBJ1-4, the CDR3 gives the full variable domain: NAGVMQNPRHLVRRRGQEARLRCSPMKGHSHVYWYRQLPEEGLKFMVYLQKENIIDESGMPKERFSAEFPKEGPSILRIQQVVRGDSAAYFCASSLALEEKLFFGSGTQLSVL.

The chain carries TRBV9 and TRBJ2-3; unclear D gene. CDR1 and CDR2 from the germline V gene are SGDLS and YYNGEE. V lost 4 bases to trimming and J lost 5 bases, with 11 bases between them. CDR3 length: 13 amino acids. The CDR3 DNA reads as TGTGCCAGCAGCATGGGGATGGGAGATACGCAGTATTTT. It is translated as CASSMGMGDTQYF.

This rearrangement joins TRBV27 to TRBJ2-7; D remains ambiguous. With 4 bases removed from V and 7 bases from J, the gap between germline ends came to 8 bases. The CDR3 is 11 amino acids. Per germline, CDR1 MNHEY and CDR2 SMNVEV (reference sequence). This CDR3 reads CASSSRLEQYF. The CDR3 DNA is TGTGCCAGCAGTTCCCGCTTGGAGCAGTACTTC.

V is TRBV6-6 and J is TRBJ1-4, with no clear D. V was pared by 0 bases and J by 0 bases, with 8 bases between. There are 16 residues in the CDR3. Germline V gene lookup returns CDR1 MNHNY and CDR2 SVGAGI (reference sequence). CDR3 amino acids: CASSYSLGPTNEKLFF. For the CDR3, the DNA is TGTGCCAGCAGTTACTCGTTAGGGCCAACTAATGAAAAACTGTTTTTT.

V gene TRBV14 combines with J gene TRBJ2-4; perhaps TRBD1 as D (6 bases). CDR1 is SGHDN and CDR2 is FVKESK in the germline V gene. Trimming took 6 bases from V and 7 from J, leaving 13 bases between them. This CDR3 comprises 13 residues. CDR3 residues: CASRSQGRNIQYF. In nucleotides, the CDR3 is TGTGCCAGCAGATCACAGGGCCGTAACATTCAGTACTTC.

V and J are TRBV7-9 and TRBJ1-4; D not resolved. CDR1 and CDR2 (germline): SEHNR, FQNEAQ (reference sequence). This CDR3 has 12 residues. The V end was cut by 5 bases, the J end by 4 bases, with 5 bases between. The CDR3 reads CASSPNNEKLFF. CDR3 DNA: TGTGCCAGCAGCCCGAATAATGAAAAACTGTTTTTT.